The present T cell receptor beta chain was sequenced within a study of spatial heterogeneity in lung cancer. The sample's time point: sample taken at primary tumor resection. TCRdb itself ran the 5' RACE reads through MiXCR, one entry per CDR3 protein. This sample has about 3,300 distinct CDR3 sequences, with approximately 3.5% found just once. This clonotype was observed many times. Found in a library prepared for alpha chains, this beta chain is an off-target read, and its abundance has little meaning. This clonotype was sampled from a human donor with early-stage non-small cell lung cancer. The source material was lung tissue, sampled at surgery.

The CDR3 here is CASSLAGTGTQETQYF. The DNA for the CDR3 is TGTGCCAGCAGCTTAGCGGGGACAGGGACCCAAGAGACCCAGTACTTC. V is TRBV11-2 and J is TRBJ2-5, with 9 bases that match TRBD1. This CDR3 contains 16 residues. V was pared by 1 base and J by 1 base, with 4 bases of the junction left unmatched. Germline V lookup: CDR1 SGHAT, CDR2 FQNNGV.